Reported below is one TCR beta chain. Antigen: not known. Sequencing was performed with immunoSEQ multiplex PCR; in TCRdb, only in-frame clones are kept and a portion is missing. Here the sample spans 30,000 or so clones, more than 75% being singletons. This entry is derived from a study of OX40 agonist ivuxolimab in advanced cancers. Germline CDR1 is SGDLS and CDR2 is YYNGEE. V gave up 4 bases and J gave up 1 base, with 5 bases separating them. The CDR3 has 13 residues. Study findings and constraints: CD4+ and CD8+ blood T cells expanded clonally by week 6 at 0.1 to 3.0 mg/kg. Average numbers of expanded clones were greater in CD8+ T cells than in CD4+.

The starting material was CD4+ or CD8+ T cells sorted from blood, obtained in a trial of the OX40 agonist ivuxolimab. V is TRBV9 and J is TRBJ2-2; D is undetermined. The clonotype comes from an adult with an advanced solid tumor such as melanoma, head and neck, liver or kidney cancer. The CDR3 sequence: CASSPLNTGELFF. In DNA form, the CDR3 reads TGTGCCAGCAGCCCCTTGAACACCGGGGAGCTGTTTTTT.